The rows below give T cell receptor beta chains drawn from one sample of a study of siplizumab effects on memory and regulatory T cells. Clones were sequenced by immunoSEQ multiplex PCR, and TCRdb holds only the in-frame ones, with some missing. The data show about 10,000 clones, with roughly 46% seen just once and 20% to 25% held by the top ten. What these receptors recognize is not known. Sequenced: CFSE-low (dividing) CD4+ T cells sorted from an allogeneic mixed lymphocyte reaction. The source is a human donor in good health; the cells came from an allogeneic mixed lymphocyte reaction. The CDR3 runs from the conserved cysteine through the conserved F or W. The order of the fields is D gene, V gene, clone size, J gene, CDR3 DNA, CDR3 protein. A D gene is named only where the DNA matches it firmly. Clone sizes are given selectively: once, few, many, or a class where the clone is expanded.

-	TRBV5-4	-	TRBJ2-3	TGTGCCAGCACCCCGGGTCGAAACACAGATACGCAGTATTTT	CASTPGRNTDTQYF
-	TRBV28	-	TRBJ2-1	TGTGCCAGCTATAGGGGTTTCGAGCAGTTCTTC	CASYRGFEQFF
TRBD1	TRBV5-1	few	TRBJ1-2	TGCGCCAGCAGCTTGGGGGGGACAGGCGACTATGGCTACACCTTC	CASSLGGTGDYGYTF
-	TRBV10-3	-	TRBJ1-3	TGTGCCATCAGTGGGCCTACCTCTGGAAACACCATATATTTT	CAISGPTSGNTIYF
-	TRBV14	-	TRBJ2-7	TGTGCCAGCAGCCAATCACGGGACAAAGAGAATCACTACGAGCAGTACTTC	CASSQSRDKENHYEQYF
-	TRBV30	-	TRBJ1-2	TGTGCCTGGAGTGTCGGTAGGGGCCCGGGCTATGGCTACACCTTC	CAWSVGRGPGYGYTF
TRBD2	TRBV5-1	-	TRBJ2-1	TGCGCCAGCCCCCGAGCGGGAGCGGTCGATGAGCAGTTCTTC	CASPRAGAVDEQFF
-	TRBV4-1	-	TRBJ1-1	TGCGCCAGCAGCCAGCCCAACAGGGTAACTGAAGCTTTCTTT	CASSQPNRVTEAFF
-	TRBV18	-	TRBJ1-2	TGTGCCAGCACTCCATTTGTAACCGGGTCCAACTATGGCTACACCTTC	CASTPFVTGSNYGYTF
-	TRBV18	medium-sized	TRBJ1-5	TGTGCCAGCTCAGCACAGGATAATCAGCCCCAGCATTTT	CASSAQDNQPQHF
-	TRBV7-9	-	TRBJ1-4	TGTGCCAGCAGCTTAAACGGGAGAGGCGAAAAACTGTTTTTT	CASSLNGRGEKLFF
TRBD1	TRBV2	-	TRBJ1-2	TGTGCCAGCAGTGCAGGGGGCTACGGCTACACCTTC	CASSAGGYGYTF
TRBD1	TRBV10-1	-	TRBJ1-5	TGCGCCAGCAGTCAGGGGGATCAGCCCCAGCATTTT	CASSQGDQPQHF
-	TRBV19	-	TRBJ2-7	TGTGCCGGTAGAAAACAGGGCAACTACGAGCAGTACTTC	CAGRKQGNYEQYF
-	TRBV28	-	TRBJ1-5	TGTGCCAGCAGTTTACCCGACGGCCCCAATCAGCCCCAGCATTTT	CASSLPDGPNQPQHF
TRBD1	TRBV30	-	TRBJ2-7	TGTGCCTGGAGCACCGGGACAGGGTTTAACGAGCAGTACTTC	CAWSTGTGFNEQYF
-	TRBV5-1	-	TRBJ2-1	TGCGCCAGCAGCACGGGAGAGAGCTCCTACAATGAGCAGTTCTTC	CASSTGESSYNEQFF
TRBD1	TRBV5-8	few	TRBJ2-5	TGTGCCAGCAGCAGGGACAGGGGAGAGACCCAGTACTTC	CASSRDRGETQYF
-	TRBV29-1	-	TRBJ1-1	TGCAGCGTAGCGATGAACACTGAAGCTTTCTTT	CSVAMNTEAFF
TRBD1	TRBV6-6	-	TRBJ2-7	TGTGCCAGCAGTGTTCCCGGGACAGTGGCCTACGAGCAGTACTTC	CASSVPGTVAYEQYF
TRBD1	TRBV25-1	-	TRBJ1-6	TGTGCCAGCAGCGACAGGGTCCGGGCTTCACCCCTCCACTTT	CASSDRVRASPLHF
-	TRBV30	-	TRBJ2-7	TGTGCCTGGAGTGGCAGTAGCTCCTACGAGCAGTACTTC	CAWSGSSSYEQYF
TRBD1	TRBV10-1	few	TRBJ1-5	TGCGCCAGCAGGGGCAGGGGGGGCAATCAGCCCCAGCATTTT	CASRGRGGNQPQHF
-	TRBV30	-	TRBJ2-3	TGTGCCTGGAGTGCCCACAGACAGACAGATACGCAGTATTTT	CAWSAHRQTDTQYF
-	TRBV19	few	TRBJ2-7	TGTGCCAGTAGTATCCCTCTCGAGACGGGGCGCTTC	CASSIPLETGRF
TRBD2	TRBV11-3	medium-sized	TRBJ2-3	TGTGCCAGCAGCTTAAGCGGGAGATCAGATACGCAGTATTTT	CASSLSGRSDTQYF
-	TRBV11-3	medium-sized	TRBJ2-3	TGTGCCAGCAGCTTAGGGGGGAGAAGCACAGATACGCAGTATTTT	CASSLGGRSTDTQYF
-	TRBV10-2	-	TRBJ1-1	TGCGCCAGCAATTTTGGTAGAAACACTGAAGCTTTCTTT	CASNFGRNTEAFF
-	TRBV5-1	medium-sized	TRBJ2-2	TGCGCCAGCAGCTTGCAGGGTGACACCGGGGAGCTGTTTTTT	CASSLQGDTGELFF
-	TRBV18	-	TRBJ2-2	TGTGCCAGCTCACCGTGGGGACTTGCGGACACCGGGGAGCTGTTTTTT	CASSPWGLADTGELFF
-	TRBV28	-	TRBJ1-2	TGTGCCAGCAGTTTATGGTCGGATGGCTACACCTTC	CASSLWSDGYTF
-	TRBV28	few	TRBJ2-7	TGTGCCACCACAATAAGATTCGAGCAGTACTTC	CATTIRFEQYF
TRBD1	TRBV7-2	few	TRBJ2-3	TGTGCCAGCAGCCTCGGACAGGGGGCACATACGCAGTATTTT	CASSLGQGAHTQYF
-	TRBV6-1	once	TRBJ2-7	TGTGCCAGCAGGGGTGGGGGTCCGGTCTCTTCCGAGCAGTACTTC	CASRGGGPVSSEQYF
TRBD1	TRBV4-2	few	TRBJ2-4	TGTGCCAGCAGCCAAGATCGCCTAGGGGGCAACATTCAGTACTTC	CASSQDRLGGNIQYF
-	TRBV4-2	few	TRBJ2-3	TGTGCCAGCAGCCAAAATCCTTCGACCTCCGATACGCAGTATTTT	CASSQNPSTSDTQYF
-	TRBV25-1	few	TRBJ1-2	TGTGCCAGCAGTGAATCGACAGCCGCTGGCTATGGCTACACCTTC	CASSESTAAGYGYTF
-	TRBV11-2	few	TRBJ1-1	TGTGCCAGCAGCCTATTCGGACGGATGAACACTGAAGCTTTCTTT	CASSLFGRMNTEAFF
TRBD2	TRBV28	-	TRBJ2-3	TGTGCCAGCAGTTCTCGTCGGACTAGCGGGAGGACAGATACGCAGTATTTT	CASSSRRTSGRTDTQYF
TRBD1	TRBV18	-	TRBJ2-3	TGTGCCAGCTCACCAGCGGGACAGGCAGAGGGAACGCAGTATTTT	CASSPAGQAEGTQYF
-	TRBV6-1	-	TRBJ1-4	TGTGCCAGCAGCCTTGTTGGTGTTGAAAAACTGTTTTTT	CASSLVGVEKLFF
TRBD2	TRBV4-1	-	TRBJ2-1	TGCGCCAGCAGCCAAGGGGGAGGGCTAAATGAGCAGTTCTTC	CASSQGGGLNEQFF
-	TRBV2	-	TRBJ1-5	TGTGCCAGCAGTGGACGAGGTAAGAGCAATCAGCCCCAGCATTTT	CASSGRGKSNQPQHF
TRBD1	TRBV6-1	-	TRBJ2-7	TGTGCCGCGGTAACCGGGACAGGGCTCAACGAGCAGTACTTC	CAAVTGTGLNEQYF
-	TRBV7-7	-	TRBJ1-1	TGTGCCAGCAGCTTAAGGAGTGGCACTGAAGCTTTCTTT	CASSLRSGTEAFF
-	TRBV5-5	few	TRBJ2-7	TGTGCCAGCAGCTTGTCGCCCTACGAGCAGTACTTC	CASSLSPYEQYF
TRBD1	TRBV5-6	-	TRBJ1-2	TGTGCCAGCAGCTTAGGGACAGGGGGCTGGAAATATGGCTACACCTTC	CASSLGTGGWKYGYTF
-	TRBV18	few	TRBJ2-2	TGTGCCAGCTTCGCCATCCTTAACACCGGGGAGCTGTTTTTT	CASFAILNTGELFF
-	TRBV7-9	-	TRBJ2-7	TGTGCCAGCAGCTTAAGTCTCGGGCAGACTCTGAAGCAGTACTTC	CASSLSLGQTLKQYF
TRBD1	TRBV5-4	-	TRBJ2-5	TGTGCCAGCAGACCCCGCTGGACAGGGGGAGAGACCCAGTACTTC	CASRPRWTGGETQYF
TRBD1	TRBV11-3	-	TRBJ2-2	TGTGCCAGCAGCTTAAGCAGGACAGGCTACACCGGGGAGCTGTTTTTT	CASSLSRTGYTGELFF
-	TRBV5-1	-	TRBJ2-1	TGCGCCAGCAGCTTGGGGGCCAATTATGAGCAGTTCTTC	CASSLGANYEQFF
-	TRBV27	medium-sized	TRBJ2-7	TGTGCCAGCAGTTTGCCGTACTTC	CASSLPYF
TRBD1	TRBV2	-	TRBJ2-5	TGTGCCAGCAGCCCCTGGACAGGGGGCCGAGAGACCCAGTACTTC	CASSPWTGGRETQYF
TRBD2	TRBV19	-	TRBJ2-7	TGTGCCAGTAGCCCACTAGCGGGAGGGCCCTCCTACGAGCAGTACTTC	CASSPLAGGPSYEQYF
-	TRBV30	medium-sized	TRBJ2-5	TGTGCCTGGAGTCACAGACAAGAGACCCAGTACTTC	CAWSHRQETQYF
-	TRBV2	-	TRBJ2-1	TGTGCCAGCAGTATTGAAGCTTACAATGAGCAGTTCTTC	CASSIEAYNEQFF
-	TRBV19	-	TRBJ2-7	TGTGCCAGTAGTATGCGGGGCGGATTCTCCTACGAGCAGTACTTC	CASSMRGGFSYEQYF
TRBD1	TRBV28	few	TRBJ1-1	TGTGCCAGCGTACCCCAGTGGACAGGGATGAACACTGAAGCTTTCTTT	CASVPQWTGMNTEAFF
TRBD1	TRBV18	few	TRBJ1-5	TGTGCCAGCTCACCTTTAGGGACAGATCAGCCCCAGCATTTT	CASSPLGTDQPQHF